These 6 T cell receptor beta chains came from one sample sequenced in a study of T cells in women clearing cervical HPV infection (dated 2018 in TCRdb). Library creation used the immunoSEQ multiplex PCR assay. TCRdb took over this immuneACCESS table, retaining in-frame rearrangements with V and J assigned. Such tables are incomplete; in checked studies, under half of the missing clones stem from an unresolved V gene, and the remainder is unexplained. The sample table gives roughly 35,000 clones. The top ten constitute around 1.6% of the sample. Specimen: blood buffy coat. These receptor sequences come from a woman between 18 and 69 years old with a cervical HPV16 infection that either progressed to CIN3+ or cleared (not recorded which).

Note on this clone: Sequencing ends 3 residues short of the CDR3 end; the germline J gene provides the rest. The chain recombines TRBV11-2 with TRBJ2-2; a possible D gene is TRBD1 (6 bases). Deletions cut 7 bases from V and 1 base from J, with 13 bases between. Per germline, CDR1 SGHAT and CDR2 FQNNGV. The CDR3 sequence is 15 residues long. CDR3 bases read: TGTGCCAGCACCCCGGCAGGGGTGAACACCGGGGAG. Translation: CASTPAGVNTGE. The CDR3 reads in full as CASTPAGVNTGELFF.

A note on this clone: With the read ending 3 residues before the CDR3 end, the germline J gene is used to fill in that end. J is TRBJ2-1 and V is TRBV6-2 or TRBV6-3; 7 nucleotides line up with TRBD2. The germline gives CDR1 MNHEY, CDR2 SVGEGT. The CDR3 spans 16 residues. Losses at the gene ends were 2 bases for V and 4 bases for J; bases not matched to a gene: 8. CDR3 bases read: TGTGCCAGCAGTTACACTACGGGACTACTTTACAATGAG. It translates to CASSYTTGLLYNE. The entire CDR3 is CASSYTTGLLYNEQFF.

The CDR3 region is CSARTGPQETQYF. The covered CDR3 bases are TGCAGTGCACGGACAGGGCCTCAAGAGACC. The rearrangement uses TRBV20-1 and TRBJ2-5; TRBD1 agrees at 8 bases. The read ends 3 residues shy of where the CDR3 ends; the end is completed using the germline J gene. The CDR3 is 13 residues long. V trimming: 6 bases; J trimming: 2 bases; junction bases outside the gene matches: 5. CDR1 is DFQATT and CDR2 is SNEGSKA in the germline V gene (reference sequence).

A note on this clone: Read coverage stops 3 residues before the CDR3 terminus; the germline J gene supplies the remainder. The V and J genes are TRBV11-2 and TRBJ2-2, with TRBD1 matching 8 bases. Trimming cost V 3 bases and J 5 bases; bases outside gene matches: 5. The CDR3 spans 15 residues. The V gene's germline CDR1 is SGHAT and CDR2 FQNNGV. The CDR3 here is CASSLGRGRTGELFF. The covered CDR3 bases are TGTGCCAGCAGCTTGGGCAGGGGGCGAACCGGGGAG.

As for this clone: The read falls 3 residues short of the CDR3 end, and the missing part is taken from the germline J gene. This chain uses TRBV2 with TRBJ2-1; TRBD2 matches 10 bases. The germline V gene encodes CDR1 SNHLY and CDR2 FYNNEI. After removal of 2 bases from V and 6 bases from J, the junction contained 4 bases not matched to a gene. The CDR3 is 15 residues long. This CDR3 reads CASSESAGGPNEQFF. CDR3 bases read: TGTGCCAGCAGTGAATCAGCGGGAGGGCCCAATGAG.

Concerning this clone itself: The read gets to within 3 residues of the CDR3 end, and the germline J gene fills in the rest. The chain joins TRBV20-1 to TRBJ2-7, with D possibly being TRBD1 or TRBD2 (5 bases each). V dropped 1 base and J dropped 6 bases, with 19 bases sitting between them. The CDR3 has 15 amino acids. CDR1 is DFQATT and CDR2 is SNEGSKA in the germline V gene (reference sequence). The sequenced CDR3 bases are TGCAGTGCTAGAGGAGGGGCCGACCTATGGGGCGAG. Its protein is CSARGGADLWGE. The complete CDR3 sequence is CSARGGADLWGEQYF.